This T cell receptor beta chain was documented in a study of blood T cell repertoires in COVID-19. Study summary: Some COVID-19 samples were acute and others convalescent; all came from the United States, Italy and Spain. From T cells, B-cell-depleted T cells, or PBMCs came the material, which was cDNA or gDNA.

Study processing details: Using reference gene primer amplification, nucleated cell counts were estimated. Libraries were prepared by immunoSEQ multiplex PCR; TCRdb keeps only in-frame clonotypes and omits some of them. V and J calls and clone size come straight from that table; D and trimming were deduced from the DNA. The repertoire includes about 55,000 clones, about nine tenths of them detected once, and approximately 6.2% sits in the top ten. The J segment lost 1 base and the V segment lost 3 bases, leaving 3 bases of the junction unmatched. This CDR3 spans 17 amino acids. Looked up from germline, CDR1 is KGHDR and CDR2 is SFDVKD.

The sequence was collected from a man in his forties or fifties with acute or convalescent COVID-19. This chain uses TRBV24-1 with TRBJ2-2, with TRBD2 matching over 11 bases. Sequencing was carried out using peripheral blood. The CDR3 protein is CATSDPGTSGNTGELFF. The CDR3, as DNA: TGTGCCACCAGTGATCCCGGGACTAGCGGGAACACCGGGGAGCTGTTTTTT.